The 22 T cell receptor beta chains reported below all come from one sample, sequenced in a study of T cells in Graves' hyperthyroidism and ophthalmopathy. TCR beta CDR3 sequences were amplified from RNA transcripts. The HTBI set primed first-round TCR CDR3 RT-PCR. Via MiXCR, TCRdb re-called the multiplex PCR reads, giving one row per CDR3 protein. The sample holds 400,000 to 450,000 distinct CDR3 sequences, over 12% seen once. The sample consisted of blood. The receptor set was obtained from a man between 18 and 29 years old with Graves' ophthalmopathy.

This clonotype appeared many times. The J gene is TRBJ2-3, the V gene TRBV24-1; 9 positions agree with TRBD1. The V segment lost 4 bases and the J segment 2 bases; nucleotides outside the gene matches: 6. CDR3 size: 16 residues. The germline CDR1 and CDR2 sequences are KGHDR and SFDVKD. The CDR3 is CATSENRGLVTDTQYF. In DNA, the CDR3 is TGTGCCACCAGTGAAAACAGGGGGCTAGTCACAGATACGCAGTATTTT.

The sample holds a few counts of this clonotype. The chain joins TRBV6-6 to TRBJ2-2, with 16 bases aligning to TRBD2. This CDR3 is built from 18 residues. Germline assignment: CDR1 MNHNY and CDR2 SVGAGI (reference sequence). With 2 bases clipped from V and 4 bases from J, the junction kept 4 bases outside the gene matches. CDR3 nucleotides: TGTGCCAGCAGTTACGGGACTAGCGGGAGGGCCGTCACCGGGGAGCTGTTTTTT. This gives the protein CASSYGTSGRAVTGELFF.

This chain joins TRBV14 and TRBJ1-2, with 10 bases lining up with TRBD1. The germline gives CDR1 SGHDN, CDR2 FVKESK. The CDR3 has 17 residues. With V trimmed by 4 bases and J by 2 bases, 10 bases remained unmatched. Here the CDR3 reads CASSPGQGRGGNYGYTF. In nucleotides, the CDR3 is TGTGCCAGCAGCCCGGGACAGGGGAGAGGTGGGAACTATGGCTACACCTTC.

This clonotype was seen only a few times. This chain links TRBV7-3 with TRBJ2-1; D is unclear. The length of the CDR3 is 15 residues. Germline V lookup: CDR1 SGHTA, CDR2 FQGTGA. Trimming left V 2 bases short and J 0 bases short, with 8 bases between. This chain's CDR3 is CASSLRPYSYNEQFF. CDR3 coding DNA: TGTGCCAGCAGCTTACGGCCCTACTCCTACAATGAGCAGTTCTTC.

This clonotype was seen at least ten times. The rearrangement links TRBV7-8 to TRBJ1-5, with 8 nucleotides matching TRBD1. This CDR3 contains 14 residues. Trimming at V came to 5 bases and at J to 6 bases, leaving 6 bases not matched to a gene. Per germline, CDR1 SGHVS and CDR2 FQNEAQ. The CDR3 DNA is TGTGCCAGCAGCCAGGACAGGGAAGGTCAGCCCCAGCATTTT. It encodes CASSQDREGQPQHF.

This clonotype was found many times. V gene TRBV11-3 combines with J gene TRBJ2-1; TRBD2 aligns across 10 bases. CDR3 length: 15 amino acids. Germline CDR1 reads SGHNT; CDR2 reads YENEEA. After removal of 5 bases from V and 6 bases from J, the junction contained 7 bases not matched to a gene. The DNA of the CDR3 is TGTGCCAGCAGCCCCGGGACTAGCGAAGCCAATGAGCAGTTCTTC. Translating it yields CASSPGTSEANEQFF.

This clonotype appeared many times. The gene calls are TRBV27 and TRBJ1-1; D gene uncertain. The germline V gene encodes CDR1 MNHEY and CDR2 SMNVEV (reference sequence). V gave up 6 bases and J gave up 7 bases, with 12 bases separating them. This CDR3 contains 12 residues. The CDR3 DNA reads TGTGCCAGCAGCTCGGCGGCCGATGAAGCTTTCTTT. Translated: CASSSAADEAFF.

There are a few counts of this clonotype. The V and J genes are TRBV30 and TRBJ2-2; 11 bases align to TRBD2. From germline, CDR1 is GTSNPN and CDR2 SVGIG (reference sequence). The CDR3 has 18 amino acids. Unmatched junction bases numbered 12, after V lost 6 bases and J lost 0 bases. In DNA, the CDR3 is TGTGCCTGCGGGGCTAGCGGGAGGATTATCGCGAACACCGGGGAGCTGTTTTTT. It specifies CACGASGRIIANTGELFF.

The chain couples TRBV4-1 to TRBJ2-1, with 8 bases fitting TRBD1. In germline, CDR1 is MGHRA, CDR2 YSYEKL. The CDR3 has 13 residues. V was pared by 1 base and J by 9 bases, with 2 bases of the junction left unmatched. This CDR3 reads CASSQAQGGEQFF. Here the CDR3 DNA reads TGCGCCAGCAGCCAAGCACAGGGGGGTGAGCAGTTCTTC.

This clonotype was detected many times. The chain recombines TRBV19 with TRBJ2-1, with TRBD2 matching over 15 bases. Germline-derived CDR1 and CDR2 are LNHDA and SQIVND (reference sequence). The CDR3 is 15 residues long. With 8 bases clipped from V and 7 bases from J, the junction kept 6 bases outside the gene matches. The DNA for the CDR3 is TGTGCCAGTGCCACCGGGACTAGCGGGAGGAATGAGCAGTTCTTC. Its translation: CASATGTSGRNEQFF.

This clonotype showed up many times. The junction departs from germline at one end; a sequencing error may be responsible. The V call is TRBV29-1, the J call TRBJ2-7; D possibly corresponds to TRBD1 (7 bases). Looked up from germline, CDR1 is SQVTM and CDR2 is ANQGSEA. The CDR3 has 14 residues. The CDR3 region is CSIESRGDSYEQYF. CDR3 DNA: TGCAGCATTGAATCCAGGGGGGATTCCTACGAGCAGTACTTC.

The chain joins TRBV7-8 to TRBJ1-5; D ambiguous. The V and J ends lost 7 bases and 0 bases respectively, with 13 bases between them. The CDR3 loop spans 15 amino acids. Germline V gene lookup returns CDR1 SGHVS and CDR2 FQNEAQ. CDR3 region: CASTLGSNSNQPQHF. CDR3 in DNA: TGTGCCAGCACCTTGGGGAGTAATAGCAATCAGCCCCAGCATTTT.

This clonotype turned up a few times. The V call is TRBV18, the J call TRBJ2-5; D is unclear. The V and J ends lost 3 bases and 2 bases respectively, with 13 bases between them. CDR1 and CDR2 from the germline V gene are KGHSH and LQKENI. The CDR3 is 15 residues long. The CDR3 DNA follows: TGTGCCAGCTCACCCTACGTGAGCCTGCAAGAGACCCAGTACTTC. Its translation: CASSPYVSLQETQYF. Filled out from reference TRBV18 and TRBJ2-5, the complete variable domain reads NAGVMQNPRHLVRRRGQEARLRCSPMKGHSHVYWYRQLPEEGLKFMVYLQKENIIDESGMPKERFSAEFPKEGPSILRIQQVVRGDSAAYFCASSPYVSLQETQYFGPGTRLLVL.

The chain is built from TRBV5-1 and TRBJ2-7, with D perhaps matching TRBD2 (5 bases). CDR3 size: 19 residues. Trimming took 3 bases from V and 3 from J, leaving 28 bases between them. The V gene's germline CDR1 is SGHRS and CDR2 YFSETQ. The DNA for the CDR3 is TGCGCCAGCAGCTCCCTCCAATCCACGGTCGGGGTACGGGACTACGAGCAGTACTTC. This encodes CASSSLQSTVGVRDYEQYF.

The table lists this clonotype with many counts. The chain recombines TRBV28 with TRBJ2-3; D unresolved. Germline CDR1 is MDHEN and CDR2 is SYDVKM. This CDR3 has 14 residues. Trimming left V 8 bases short and J 0 bases short, with 12 bases between. This chain's CDR3 is CASYNSLSTDTQYF. For the CDR3, the DNA is TGTGCCAGCTATAACTCCCTAAGCACAGATACGCAGTATTTT.

There are many counts of this clonotype. The chain employs TRBV12-3 or TRBV12-4 and TRBJ1-2, with D tentatively TRBD1 (5 bases). Trimming shortened V by 3 bases and J by 8 bases, and 13 bases separated the two germline ends. This CDR3 is built from 13 residues. For the CDR3, the DNA is TGTGCCAGCAGTTTTGGGGGAAGTAGCGGCTACACCTTC. This gives the protein CASSFGGSSGYTF.

This clonotype came up many times. The chain employs TRBV3-1 and TRBJ2-3; 11 bases agree with TRBD2. The trim removed 0 bases at V and 4 bases at J, leaving 6 bases unmatched. There are 17 residues in the CDR3. Germline V lookup: CDR1 LGHDT, CDR2 YNNKEL (reference sequence). Here the CDR3 DNA reads TGTGCCAGCAGCCAAGATCTAGCGGGGGGCTCCCCAGATACGCAGTATTTT. It yields the protein CASSQDLAGGSPDTQYF.

This clonotype was observed a few times. The rearrangement joins TRBV10-3 to TRBJ2-1; weak D call: TRBD1 (6 bases). CDR3 length equals 15 residues. V was clipped by 4 bases and J by 4 bases, with 14 bases between them. Per germline, CDR1 ENHRY and CDR2 SYGVKD. CDR3 protein: CAISGGLGGYNEQFF. The CDR3 region has the DNA TGTGCCATCAGTGGGGGGCTTGGGGGATACAATGAGCAGTTCTTC.

V usage is TRBV4-1 and J usage is TRBJ1-3, with 8 bases aligning to TRBD1. V gave up 4 bases and J gave up 2 bases; unmatched junction bases: 10. Germline V gene lookup returns CDR1 MGHRA and CDR2 YSYEKL. The CDR3 runs to 17 residues. The CDR3 DNA is TGCGCCAGCAGCCCGTTCGGACCACAGGGGGCTGGAAACACCATATATTTT. Its translation: CASSPFGPQGAGNTIYF.

The chain employs TRBV30 and TRBJ1-1, with D unresolved. Trimming shortened V by 3 bases and J by 3 bases, and 17 bases separated the two germline ends. The length of the CDR3 is 15 residues. The V gene's germline CDR1 is GTSNPN and CDR2 SVGIG (reference sequence). The CDR3 region has the DNA TGTGCCTGGAGAGAAATGAGGATTGACTACACTGAAGCTTTCTTT. Encoded protein: CAWREMRIDYTEAFF.

In its sample, this clonotype was seen many times. The chain carries TRBV30 and TRBJ2-1; TRBD2 agrees at 8 bases. CDR1 GTSNPN and CDR2 SVGIG come from the germline V gene (reference sequence). The CDR3 runs 16 residues. J was trimmed by 7 bases and V by 2 bases; bases with no gene match: 13. The CDR3 DNA reads as TGTGCCTGGAGTCCCCTCGGAGCGGGAGTGGCAAATGAGCAGTTCTTC. It specifies CAWSPLGAGVANEQFF.

The sample holds one count of this clonotype. A much bigger clone sits one base away, suggesting this may be a read error. The CDR3 carries no conserved terminal phenylalanine or tryptophan, so it likely arises from a read error. V gene TRBV20-1 combines with J gene TRBJ2-7; the D gene is possibly TRBD2 (6 bases). Per the germline V gene, CDR1 is DFQATT and CDR2 is SNEGSKA (reference sequence). CDR3 length equals 13 residues. V was shortened by 1 base and J by 0 bases, with 7 bases between the two germline ends. The CDR3 DNA is TGCAGTGCTAGAGTTAGCGGCTCCTACGAGCAGTACTAC. Its translation: CSARVSGSYEQYY.